Listed below are T cell receptor beta chains from one sample, sequenced in a study of shared clonotypes between healthy human individuals. The protocol was immunoSEQ multiplex PCR, while the TCRdb copy is restricted to in-frame clones and leaves out a portion. This table has about 340,000 clones, around 70% appearing once. Material for sequencing was memory CD4+ T cells sorted from blood. The receptors here all came from a man aged 25 to 40 in good health. Both conserved end residues are part of each CDR3. A D gene is named only where the DNA matches it firmly. Clone size is not always given. Where it is, it says once, few, many or a class for expanded clones.

v_gene	abundance	d_gene	j_gene	CDR3aa	CDR3nt
TRBV7-9	NA	NA	TRBJ1-5	CASSLSSRPQHF	TGTGCCAGCAGCTTATCCAGCAGGCCCCAGCATTTT
TRBV11-2	NA	NA	TRBJ2-3	CASSLEMEDTQYF	TGTGCCAGCAGCTTAGAAATGGAGGATACGCAGTATTTT
TRBV5-1	many	NA	TRBJ2-3	CASSYLTDTQYF	TGCGCCAGCAGCTACCTCACAGATACGCAGTATTTT
TRBV6-1	NA	TRBD1	TRBJ2-3	CASSMTGIDTQYF	TGTGCCAGCAGTATGACAGGGATAGATACGCAGTATTTT
TRBV28	NA	TRBD2	TRBJ2-7	CASSPPGLAGQQYF	TGTGCCAGCAGTCCGCCGGGACTAGCGGGACAGCAGTACTTC
TRBV14	NA	TRBD1	TRBJ2-1	CASSRHRDRDYNEQFF	TGTGCCAGCAGCCGCCACCGGGACAGGGACTACAATGAGCAGTTCTTC
TRBV21-1	NA	NA	TRBJ1-5	CASSPTDRADQPQHF	TGTGCCAGCAGCCCGACGGACAGGGCTGATCAGCCCCAGCATTTT
TRBV10-1	NA	NA	TRBJ2-7	CASSEMGHPYSHEQYF	TGCGCCAGCAGTGAGATGGGACATCCCTACTCCCACGAGCAGTACTTC
TRBV6-6	NA	TRBD1	TRBJ1-4	CASSEIGTGRDEKLFF	TGTGCCAGCAGCGAAATTGGGACAGGGAGGGATGAAAAACTGTTTTTT
TRBV4-3	NA	TRBD1	TRBJ2-5	CASSQDPRGETQYF	TGCGCCAGCAGCCAAGATCCCAGGGGGGAGACCCAGTACTTC
TRBV28	NA	TRBD2	TRBJ2-1	CASSSPGLGGNEQFF	TGTGCCAGCAGTTCCCCCGGACTAGGCGGCAATGAGCAGTTCTTC
TRBV5-1	many	TRBD1	TRBJ2-2	CASGQGNTGELFF	TGCGCCAGCGGACAGGGTAACACCGGGGAGCTGTTTTTT
TRBV14	NA	NA	TRBJ1-5	CASSLGQNQPQHF	TGTGCCAGCAGCTTAGGTCAGAATCAGCCCCAGCATTTT
TRBV4-3	NA	NA	TRBJ1-5	CASSQDKGRDQPQHF	TGCGCCAGCAGCCAAGATAAAGGCAGGGATCAGCCCCAGCATTTT
TRBV5-1	NA	TRBD1	TRBJ2-2	CASRPTGGNTGELFF	TGCGCCAGCAGACCCACAGGGGGAAACACCGGGGAGCTGTTTTTT
TRBV4-1	NA	TRBD2	TRBJ2-7	CASSQDSSTSVVSNEQYF	TGCGCCAGCAGCCAAGATTCCTCAACTAGCGTTGTATCGAACGAGCAGTACTTC
TRBV15	NA	NA	TRBJ2-1	CATSREGGLEQFF	TGTGCCACCAGCAGAGAGGGGGGTCTTGAGCAGTTCTTC
TRBV7-8	few	NA	TRBJ2-3	CASSLVGGIGSDTQYF	TGTGCCAGCAGCTTAGTAGGGGGAATTGGTTCAGATACGCAGTATTTT
TRBV6-6	NA	NA	TRBJ2-3	CASLPAGIADTQYF	TGTGCCAGCTTGCCAGCAGGGATTGCAGATACGCAGTATTTT
TRBV2	many	NA	TRBJ1-1	CASSDYYRLNEAFF	TGTGCCAGCAGTGATTATTACAGACTAAATGAAGCTTTCTTT
TRBV28	NA	NA	TRBJ1-2	CASSLNVGPGWGYTF	TGTGCCAGCAGTTTAAACGTCGGTCCTGGGTGGGGCTACACCTTC
TRBV28	NA	TRBD1	TRBJ2-7	CASSQPGQASEQYF	TGTGCCAGCAGTCAACCGGGACAGGCATCCGAGCAGTACTTC
TRBV6-1	NA	TRBD1	TRBJ1-3	CASSEVTGVVAGNTIYF	TGTGCCAGCAGTGAAGTGACAGGGGTCGTAGCTGGAAACACCATATATTTT
TRBV7-2	few	TRBD1	TRBJ2-3	CASSLERGRVDTQYF	TGTGCCAGCAGCTTAGAAAGGGGGCGGGTAGATACGCAGTATTTT
TRBV7-2	NA	NA	TRBJ2-7	CASSPAGPGEQYF	TGTGCCAGCAGTCCGGCGGGGCCCGGCGAGCAGTACTTC
TRBV5-1	NA	TRBD2	TRBJ2-1	CASSLSTSGNNEQFF	TGCGCCAGCAGCTTGTCGACTAGCGGAAACAATGAGCAGTTCTTC
TRBV10-1	NA	TRBD2	TRBJ2-1	CASSEPGLAVYNEQFF	TGCGCCAGCAGTGAACCCGGACTAGCGGTCTACAATGAGCAGTTCTTC
TRBV5-1	many	NA	TRBJ2-3	CASSLGTETDTQYF	TGCGCCAGCAGCCTCGGGACCGAAACAGATACGCAGTATTTT
TRBV11-2	few	NA	TRBJ2-2	CASTEVPGTGELFF	TGTGCCAGCACCGAGGTCCCGGGGACCGGGGAGCTGTTTTTT
TRBV2	NA	NA	TRBJ1-2	CASSEWGDYGYTF	TGTGCCAGCAGTGAATGGGGGGACTATGGCTACACCTTC
TRBV5-4	many	NA	TRBJ2-5	CASSLVGAGETQYF	TGTGCCAGCAGCTTAGTGGGGGCGGGGGAGACCCAGTACTTC
TRBV19	NA	TRBD2	TRBJ2-7	CASSMVGGPNEQYF	TGTGCCAGTAGTATGGTGGGAGGGCCTAACGAGCAGTACTTC
TRBV28	many	NA	TRBJ1-2	CASKQISYGYTF	TGTGCCAGCAAACAGATATCCTATGGCTACACCTTC
TRBV7-9	once	NA	TRBJ1-1	CASSSRTEMNTEAFF	TGTGCCAGCAGCTCTCGGACAGAGATGAACACTGAAGCTTTCTTT
TRBV5-6	NA	NA	TRBJ2-2	CASSLGGVTGELFF	TGTGCCAGCAGCTTGGGAGGGGTTACCGGGGAGCTGTTTTTT
TRBV5-5	NA	TRBD1	TRBJ1-5	CASSLEQGREPQHF	TGTGCCAGCAGCTTAGAACAGGGGAGGGAACCCCAGCATTTT
TRBV19	NA	NA	TRBJ2-1	CASSGPYNEQFF	TGTGCCAGTAGCGGACCATACAATGAGCAGTTCTTC
TRBV9	NA	TRBD1	TRBJ2-7	CASSVDGQGAYEQYF	TGTGCCAGCAGCGTAGACGGACAGGGGGCTTACGAGCAGTACTTC
TRBV7-3	NA	NA	TRBJ2-5	CASSLHTQETQYF	TGTGCCAGCAGCTTACACACCCAAGAGACCCAGTACTTC
TRBV5-1	once	TRBD1	TRBJ1-1	CASSLGVGTVTEAFF	TGCGCCAGCAGCTTGGGGGTGGGGACAGTGACTGAAGCTTTCTTT
TRBV10-1	NA	NA	TRBJ2-2	CASSESRSNTGELFF	TGCGCCAGCAGTGAGTCCCGCTCGAACACCGGGGAGCTGTTTTTT
TRBV20-1	NA	NA	TRBJ2-7	CSAPSPYEQYF	TGCAGTGCTCCCAGCCCCTACGAGCAGTACTTC
TRBV27	NA	NA	TRBJ1-2	CASSPSPFGGGLNYGYTF	TGTGCCAGCAGTCCATCCCCTTTTGGGGGGGGTTTGAACTATGGCTACACCTTC